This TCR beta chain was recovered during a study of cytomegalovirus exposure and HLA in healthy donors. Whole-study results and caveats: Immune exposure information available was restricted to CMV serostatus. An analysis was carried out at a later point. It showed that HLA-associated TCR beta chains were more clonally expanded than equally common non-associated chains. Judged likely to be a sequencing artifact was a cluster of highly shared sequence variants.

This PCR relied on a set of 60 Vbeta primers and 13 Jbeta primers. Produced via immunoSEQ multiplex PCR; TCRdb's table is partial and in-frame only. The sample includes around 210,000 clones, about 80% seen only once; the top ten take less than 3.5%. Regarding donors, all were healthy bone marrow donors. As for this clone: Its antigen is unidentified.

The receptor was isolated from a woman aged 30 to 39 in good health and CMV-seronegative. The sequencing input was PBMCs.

The CDR3 coding sequence is TGCACCAGCAGGGGGCCTAAGAACACTGAAGCTTTCTTT. Residues: CTSRGPKNTEAFF. This chain uses TRBV1 with TRBJ1-1; TRBD1 reflects the table's D call only, with no check against the DNA. TRBV1 is listed as a pseudogene. The CDR3 length is 13 residues.